The 23 T cell receptor beta chains in this list originate from one sample, sequenced in a study of T cells after yellow fever vaccination. In TCRdb, the 5' RACE reads were re-called with MiXCR into one record per CDR3 protein. This table has more than 65,000 distinct CDR3 sequences, less than 15% appearing once. Specimen: CD8+ T cells not binding an NS4B(214-222) dextramer, sorted from PBMCs, collected about 20 days after the first yellow fever vaccination. Receptors were obtained from a man between 18 and 29 years old who received the YFV17D yellow fever vaccine.

The J gene is TRBJ1-1, the V gene TRBV27; no reliable D call. This CDR3 is built from 13 residues. The V gene's germline CDR1 is MNHEY and CDR2 SMNVEV (reference sequence). V was trimmed by 5 bases and J by 8 bases, leaving 15 bases between them. CDR3 DNA: TGTGCCAGCAGTCAACGGATCCGCACGGAAGCTTTCTTT. This sequence encodes CASSQRIRTEAFF.

This clonotype was found a few times. This rearrangement joins TRBV7-9 to TRBJ1-6; D gene uncertain. The CDR3 totals 14 residues. The germline V gene encodes CDR1 SEHNR and CDR2 FQNEAQ (reference sequence). V dropped 5 bases and J dropped 8 bases, with 13 bases sitting between them. The CDR3 region has the DNA TGTGCCAGCAGCCCGGCGCGAGCGGATTCACCCCTCCACTTT. It is translated as CASSPARADSPLHF. Full variable domain (remainder filled in from reference TRBV7-9 and TRBJ1-6): DTGVSQNPRHKITKRGQNVTFRCDPISEHNRLYWYRQTLGQGPEFLTYFQNEAQLEKSRLLSDRFSAERPKGSFSTLEIQRTEQGDSAMYLCASSPARADSPLHFGNGTRLTVT.

The chain is built from TRBV4-1 and TRBJ1-5, with a tentative D call TRBD1 (5 bases). The CDR3 extends over 15 amino acids. Per germline, CDR1 MGHRA and CDR2 YSYEKL. V was pared by 3 bases and J by 0 bases, with 9 bases between. CDR3 nucleotide sequence: TGCGCCAGCAGCCACCAGACAGATAGCAATCAGCCCCAGCATTTT. Its translation: CASSHQTDSNQPQHF.

This clonotype was recorded at least ten times. The chain has TRBV7-2 and TRBJ2-7; D not certain. This CDR3 is 13 amino acids long. Between the trimmed V and J ends, which lost 1 base and 3 bases, there was a span of 7 bases. Germline CDR1 SGHTA, CDR2 FQGNSA. This CDR3 reads CASSLGGFYEQYF. CDR3 bases: TGTGCCAGCAGCTTAGGTGGGTTCTACGAGCAGTACTTC.

The V gene is TRBV6-6, the J gene TRBJ2-7; D unresolved. The CDR3 runs 11 residues. V was clipped by 7 bases and J by 6 bases, with 10 bases between them. Germline V gives CDR1 MNHNY, CDR2 SVGAGI (reference sequence). The CDR3 spells CASTRSGEQYF. As DNA, the CDR3 is TGTGCCAGCACCCGGTCCGGCGAGCAGTACTTC.

This clonotype has only a few counts. This sequence joins TRBV25-1 and TRBJ2-1, with unresolved D. The germline V gene encodes CDR1 MGHDK and CDR2 SYGVNS. Trimming removed 4 bases at V and 4 bases at J, with 5 bases between. The CDR3 covers 12 residues. The chain's CDR3 is CASSAGYNEQFF. CDR3 nucleotides: TGTGCCAGCAGTGCCGGGTACAATGAGCAGTTCTTC.

This clonotype was found a few times. In DNA form, the CDR3 reads TGTGCCAGCGGGGGACAGGGGAGCAGGAATGAGCAGTTCTTC. Protein product: CASGGQGSRNEQFF. The rearrangement links TRBV12-3 or TRBV12-4 to TRBJ2-1; 10 bases fit TRBD1. The trim removed 8 bases at V and 7 bases at J, leaving 8 bases unmatched. CDR3 length equals 14 residues.

The CDR3: CASSEGVGLAGIFQETQYF. The DNA for the CDR3 is TGTGCCAGCAGTGAGGGGGTAGGACTAGCGGGGATCTTTCAAGAGACCCAGTACTTC. The chain links TRBV6-1 to TRBJ2-5; TRBD2 aligns across 12 bases. The CDR3 has 19 amino acids. J lost 2 bases, V lost 3 bases, and 13 bases had no gene match. CDR1 is MNHNS and CDR2 is SASEGT in the germline V gene.

This sequence joins TRBV24-1 and TRBJ2-3, with TRBD2 matching over 8 bases. With 10 bases clipped from V and 6 bases from J, the junction kept 8 bases outside the gene matches. There are 13 residues in the CDR3. CDR1 and CDR2 from the germline V gene are KGHDR and SFDVKD. As DNA, the CDR3 is TGTGCCACGCGCGGGGGGCCAGGGGATACGCAGTATTTT. This codes for CATRGGPGDTQYF.

This clonotype was picked up a small number of times. This chain joins TRBV7-3 and TRBJ2-5, with TRBD1 matching over 7 bases. The CDR3 length is 15 residues. Germline V gene data show CDR1 as SGHTA and CDR2 as FQGTGA. The J segment lost 5 bases and the V segment lost 0 bases, leaving 6 bases of the junction unmatched. The CDR3 here is CASSLTGGAFETQYF. CDR3 nucleotide sequence: TGTGCCAGCAGCTTAACAGGGGGCGCTTTCGAGACCCAGTACTTC.

This clonotype has a count of ten or more. The V and J genes are TRBV6-1 and TRBJ2-7, with 10 bases identical to TRBD2. The CDR3 consists of 16 residues. Germline V gene data show CDR1 as MNHNS and CDR2 as SASEGT. The J segment lost 5 bases and the V segment lost 6 bases, leaving 13 bases of the junction unmatched. The CDR3 is CASSILAGEALDEQYF. In DNA, the CDR3 is TGTGCCAGCAGCATCCTAGCGGGGGAAGCCTTAGACGAGCAGTACTTC.

The chain is built from TRBV3-1 and TRBJ2-1, with 10 bases matching TRBD1. The length of the CDR3 is 15 residues. Unmatched junction bases numbered 5, after V lost 7 bases and J lost 2 bases. CDR1 and CDR2 from the germline V gene are LGHDT and YNNKEL (reference sequence). CDR3 sequence (DNA): TGTGCCAGCAAACTGACAGGGGGCGCCTACAATGAGCAGTTCTTC. Translation: CASKLTGGAYNEQFF.

This clonotype was observed a handful of times. The V gene is TRBV7-9, the J gene TRBJ2-7; maybe TRBD1 (6 bases). The CDR3 consists of 12 residues. Trimming removed 6 bases at V and 4 bases at J, with 10 bases between. From germline, CDR1 is SEHNR and CDR2 FQNEAQ (reference sequence). CDR3 bases: TGTGCCAGCAGTTTGACAGGTTACGAGCAGTACGTC. Protein product: CASSLTGYEQYV.

This clonotype was seen a few times. CDR3: CASSLDRDGLNEKLFF. As DNA, the CDR3 is TGTGCCAGCAGCTTAGATCGTGACGGCCTTAATGAAAAACTGTTTTTT. V is TRBV7-6 and J is TRBJ1-4; D gene ambiguous. V lost 1 base and J 4 bases, leaving 13 bases between the germline ends. Germline lookup yields CDR1 SGHVS and CDR2 FNYEAQ. This CDR3 contains 16 residues.

This chain joins TRBV7-9 and TRBJ2-7; tentatively, D is TRBD1 or TRBD2 (5 bases each). The germline V and J ends were trimmed by 5 bases and 5 bases, with 13 bases remaining between them. Germline CDR1 and CDR2: SEHNR and FQNEAQ (reference sequence). The CDR3 is 13 residues long. The CDR3 sequence: CASSRTGLDEQYV. The CDR3 nucleotides are TGTGCCAGCAGCCGCACGGGGCTGGACGAGCAGTACGTC.

V and J are TRBV20-1 and TRBJ1-5, with a weak D call TRBD1 (6 bases). V lost 3 bases and J 4 bases, leaving 16 bases between the germline ends. Looked up from germline, CDR1 is DFQATT and CDR2 is SNEGSKA (reference sequence). The CDR3 spans 15 residues. The CDR3 coding sequence is TGCAGTGCTAGCCCTACAGGGTATTGGAATCAGCCCCAGCATTTT. Translated, it gives CSASPTGYWNQPQHF.

This clonotype turned up a few times. The rearrangement joins TRBV29-1 to TRBJ1-1, with a tentative D call TRBD1 (6 bases). Germline V CDR1 and CDR2: SQVTM, ANQGSEA. V lost 8 bases, J lost 7 bases, and 20 bases lay in between. The CDR3 covers 13 residues. The CDR3 region has the DNA TGCAGCTCTATCACAGGGCCCCTAAGTGAAGCTTTCTTT. As protein: CSSITGPLSEAFF.

V usage is TRBV7-6 and J usage is TRBJ2-5; a weak D match, TRBD2 (6 bases). This CDR3 is built from 18 residues. V was shortened by 5 bases and J by 5 bases, with 27 bases between the two germline ends. Germline CDR1 and CDR2: SGHVS and FNYEAQ. The CDR3 nucleotides are TGTGCCAGCAGCATCGGAGCCCCCGGGACTCCGGGAGTTGAGACCCAGTACTTC. It codes for CASSIGAPGTPGVETQYF.

The J gene is TRBJ2-1, the V gene TRBV7-7; a weak D match, TRBD1 (6 bases). The CDR3 spans 15 residues. CDR1 and CDR2 from the germline V gene are SSHAT and FNYEAQ (reference sequence). Trimming removed 2 bases from V and 0 bases from J, with 8 bases in between. For the CDR3, the DNA is TGTGCCAGCAGCTTACAGGGGAGCTCCTACAATGAGCAGTTCTTC. Its translation: CASSLQGSSYNEQFF.

This clonotype turned up a few times. The chain links TRBV5-1 to TRBJ2-7; D perhaps matches TRBD1 (5 bases). Looked up from germline, CDR1 is SGHRS and CDR2 is YFSETQ. This CDR3 region has 15 residues. V lost 0 bases to trimming and J lost 1 base, with 11 bases between them. In nucleotides, the CDR3 is TGCGCCAGCAGCTTGGTGCCAGGGCCATCCTACGAGCAGTACTTC. It codes for CASSLVPGPSYEQYF.

This rearrangement joins TRBV4-3 to TRBJ2-1; 8 nucleotides align to TRBD1. The germline gives CDR1 LGHNA, CDR2 YSLEER. V lost 1 base to trimming and J lost 4 bases; unmatched junction nucleotides: 0. The CDR3 runs to 14 residues. CDR3 sequence (DNA): TGCGCCAGCAGCCAAGGGACAGGGTACAATGAGCAGTTCTTC. Its translation is CASSQGTGYNEQFF.

The chain uses TRBV3-1 and TRBJ1-1; no reliable D call. V was shortened by 0 bases and J by 0 bases, with 8 bases between the two germline ends. The germline CDR1 and CDR2 sequences are LGHDT and YNNKEL (reference sequence). The length of the CDR3 is 15 residues. The CDR3 sequence is CASSQDRFLNTEAFF. As DNA, the CDR3 is TGTGCCAGCAGCCAAGATAGGTTTTTGAACACTGAAGCTTTCTTT.

This clonotype was observed many times. The CDR3 sequence is CATSRTLTYEQYF. The DNA for the CDR3 is TGTGCCACCTCCCGGACACTAACCTACGAGCAGTACTTC. J is TRBJ2-7 and V is TRBV10-3; possibly TRBD1 for D (5 bases). Germline V lookup: CDR1 ENHRY, CDR2 SYGVKD. There are 13 residues in the CDR3. With 10 bases removed from V and 2 bases from J, the gap between germline ends came to 15 bases.